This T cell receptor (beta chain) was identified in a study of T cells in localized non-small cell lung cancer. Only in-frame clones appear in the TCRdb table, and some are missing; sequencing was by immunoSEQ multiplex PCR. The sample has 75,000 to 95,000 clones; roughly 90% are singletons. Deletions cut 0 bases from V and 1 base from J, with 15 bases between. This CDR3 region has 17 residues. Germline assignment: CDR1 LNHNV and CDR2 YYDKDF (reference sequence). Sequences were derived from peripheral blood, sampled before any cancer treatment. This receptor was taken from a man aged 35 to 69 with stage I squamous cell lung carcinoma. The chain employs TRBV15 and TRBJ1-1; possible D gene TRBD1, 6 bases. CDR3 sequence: CATSREFGGLGNTEAFF. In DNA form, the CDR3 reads TGTGCCACCAGCAGAGAATTCGGGGGGCTGGGGAACACTGAAGCTTTCTTT. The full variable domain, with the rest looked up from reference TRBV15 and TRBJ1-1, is DAMVIQNPRYQVTQFGKPVTLSCSQTLNHNVMYWYQQKSSQAPKLLFHYYDKDFNNEADTPDNFQSRRPNTSFCFLDIRSPGLGDTAMYLCATSREFGGLGNTEAFFGQGTRLTVV.